One and the same sample provided the 24 T cell receptor beta chains below, sequenced in a study of control samples from healthy donors and cancer patients (TCRdb year 2020). Libraries were prepared through the immunoSEQ multiplex PCR assay. The table was pulled from immuneACCESS by TCRdb, which kept in-frame rearrangements only. Such tables lose some clones; where checked, under half of the loss comes from unresolved V genes, and the rest has no known cause. The sample table contains 90,000 to 150,000 clones; only one count was recorded for 70% to 90% of them. The biggest ten clones account for 3.4% of the sample. Sequences were obtained from blood. The receptors come from a man aged 40-55 years in good health.

This clone was observed a few times. The V and J genes are TRBV19 and TRBJ1-5, with D unresolved. V shed 5 bases and J shed 0 bases, with 11 bases lying between them. Germline V gene sequence: CDR1 LNHDA, CDR2 SQIVND (reference sequence). This CDR3 comprises 15 residues. The CDR3 here is CASSSWVDSNQPQHF. CDR3 bases: TGTGCCAGTAGTTCCTGGGTAGATAGCAATCAGCCCCAGCATTTT. The whole variable domain, filled in from reference TRBV19 and TRBJ1-5, reads DGGITQSPKYLFRKEGQNVTLSCEQNLNHDAMYWYRQDPGQGLRLIYYSQIVNDFQKGDIAEGYSVSREKKESFPLTVTSAQKNPTAFYLCASSSWVDSNQPQHFGDGTRLSIL.

This chain joins TRBV24-1 and TRBJ1-5; TRBD1 agrees at 9 bases. CDR1 and CDR2 (germline): KGHDR, SFDVKD. CDR3 length: 14 residues. Trimming cost V 6 bases and J 10 bases; bases outside gene matches: 9. The CDR3 is CATSSGTGTIPQHF. The CDR3 DNA reads as TGTGCCACCAGTTCGGGGACAGGGACTATTCCCCAGCATTTT.

This clone came up once. The chain has TRBV30 and TRBJ1-2; 8 nucleotides align to TRBD1. Germline trimming cut 3 bases from V and 8 bases from J; bases unmatched to any gene: 8. Germline V gene data show CDR1 as GTSNPN and CDR2 as SVGIG (reference sequence). The CDR3 runs to 13 residues. Here the CDR3 reads CAWRPQGARGYTF. The CDR3 nucleotides are TGTGCCTGGAGGCCGCAGGGGGCGCGGGGCTACACCTTC.

The V and J genes are TRBV7-9 and TRBJ1-2; 7 bases agree with TRBD1. From germline, CDR1 is SEHNR and CDR2 FQNEAQ (reference sequence). V lost 5 bases and J lost 8; bases outside the gene matches: 11. The CDR3 consists of 14 residues. The CDR3 coding sequence is TGTGCCAGCAGCCAAGAAGAACAGGGGCGCGGCTACACCTTC. Translated: CASSQEEQGRGYTF.

The chain has TRBV5-6 and TRBJ1-1, with 8 bases fitting TRBD1. V was clipped by 3 bases and J by 0 bases; unmatched bases: 7. This CDR3 spans 16 amino acids. Germline V gives CDR1 SGHDT, CDR2 YYEEEE. CDR3 DNA: TGTGCCAGCAGCTGGGGGACAGGAGGATTGAACACTGAAGCTTTCTTT. This translates into CASSWGTGGLNTEAFF.

The DNA for the CDR3 is TGTGCCAGCAGTGCACAGGGTTTAGGCTCTGGAAACACCATATATTTT. This gives the protein CASSAQGLGSGNTIYF. The chain is built from TRBV25-1 and TRBJ1-3; tentative D call: TRBD1 (6 bases). Germline loops: CDR1 MGHDK, CDR2 SYGVNS. Trimming stripped 4 bases from V and 0 bases from J, with 13 bases between. This CDR3 has 16 residues.

The gene calls are TRBV6-1 and TRBJ2-3, with 8 bases lining up with TRBD1. Germline CDR1 MNHNS, CDR2 SASEGT. V was clipped by 3 bases and J by 4 bases; unmatched bases: 0. The CDR3 runs to 13 residues. The CDR3 nucleotides read TGTGCCAGCAGTGACAGGGGGCCAGATACGCAGTATTTT. It encodes CASSDRGPDTQYF.

In this sample, this clone turned up once. The rearrangement joins TRBV6-5 to TRBJ1-3; 7 bases map to TRBD1. Trimming cost V 7 bases and J 4 bases; bases outside gene matches: 10. The CDR3 sequence is 15 residues long. Germline V gene data show CDR1 as MNHEY and CDR2 as SVGAGI. CDR3 bases: TGTGCCAGCACCCGAACACTGGGACAGGGAAACACCATATATTTT. Translating it yields CASTRTLGQGNTIYF.

The CDR3 reads CAISESSQSASSYNSPLHF. The CDR3 DNA sequence: TGTGCCATCAGTGAGTCATCACAGTCAGCAAGCTCCTATAATTCACCCCTCCACTTT. The V call is TRBV10-3, the J call TRBJ1-6, with D unclear. CDR1 is ENHRY, CDR2 SYGVKD, per germline. This CDR3 contains 19 residues. V was cut by 0 bases and J by 0 bases, with 15 bases left in between.

This clone has just a few counts. The rearrangement uses TRBV10-3 and TRBJ1-2; TRBD1 is a possible D gene (6 bases). CDR3 length: 13 residues. Germline values: CDR1 ENHRY, CDR2 SYGVKD. V was pared by 6 bases and J by 2 bases, with 10 bases between. The CDR3 DNA reads as TGTGCCATCAGGGACAGCAGGAACTATGGCTACACCTTC. This gives the protein CAIRDSRNYGYTF.

This chain joins TRBV18 and TRBJ1-3; D remains ambiguous. Between the trimmed V and J ends, which lost 0 bases and 4 bases, there was a span of 7 bases. Germline CDR1 and CDR2: KGHSH and LQKENI. The CDR3 loop spans 14 amino acids. CDR3 amino acids: CASSPPWQGNTIYF. DNA of the CDR3: TGTGCCAGCTCACCACCGTGGCAGGGAAACACCATATATTTT.

This clone was seen just once. The rearrangement uses TRBV6-2 or TRBV6-3 and TRBJ2-3; 10 bases align to TRBD2. The V and J ends lost 6 bases and 0 bases, in that order; junction bases with no gene match: 12. Germline-derived CDR1 and CDR2 are MNHEY and SVGEGT. The CDR3 length is 18 residues. The CDR3 DNA sequence: TGTGCCAGCAGCTCACTAGCGGGGAGATCCTCTAGCACAGATACGCAGTATTTT. The encoded protein is CASSSLAGRSSSTDTQYF.

The chain combines TRBV28 with TRBJ1-2; tentatively, D is TRBD1 (6 bases). Trimming took off 1 base at V and 3 bases at J, with 21 bases between the two ends. This CDR3 has 18 residues. Per germline, CDR1 MDHEN and CDR2 SYDVKM. The DNA for the CDR3 is TGTGCCAGCAGTTTATACGGGGGGCGACGTAATCTGTACTATGGCTACACCTTC. It yields the protein CASSLYGGRRNLYYGYTF.

This clone occurred once. The chain couples TRBV2 to TRBJ1-1; 8 positions match TRBD1. Unmatched junction bases numbered 11, after V lost 8 bases and J lost 9 bases. There are 13 residues in the CDR3. Germline lookup yields CDR1 SNHLY and CDR2 FYNNEI. CDR3 DNA: TGTGCCAGCTCTGGACAGGGATCTTTGAAAGCTTTCTTT. It encodes CASSGQGSLKAFF.

A single count supports this clone. This rearrangement joins TRBV3-1 (or the pseudogene TRBV3-2) to TRBJ1-3; no reliable D call. V lost 6 bases and J 0 bases, leaving 6 bases between the germline ends. CDR3 length: 13 residues. In germline, CDR1 is LGHDT, CDR2 YNNKEL (reference sequence). The CDR3 nucleotides read TGTGCCAGCAGTTACATCTCTGGAAACACCATATATTTT. Translating gives CASSYISGNTIYF.

The chain couples TRBV7-9 to TRBJ1-2, with D perhaps matching TRBD1 (6 bases). The CDR3 totals 14 residues. The ends were cut back, 6 bases at V and 8 bases at J, with 19 bases in the middle. Germline values: CDR1 SEHNR, CDR2 FQNEAQ (reference sequence). CDR3 in DNA: TGTGCCAGCAGACCAATCCAACAGGGCCGGGGCTACACCTTC. As protein: CASRPIQQGRGYTF.

The V gene is TRBV5-1, the J gene TRBJ1-1; TRBD1 aligns across 7 bases. Germline lookup yields CDR1 SGHRS and CDR2 YFSETQ. V was pared by 4 bases and J by 1 base, with 10 bases of the junction left unmatched. CDR3 length equals 16 residues. The CDR3 coding sequence is TGCGCCAGCAGCCCGGGGGACAGAAGAACGAACACTGAAGCTTTCTTT. It specifies CASSPGDRRTNTEAFF.

This CDR3 reads CASAKGGGYTF. The CDR3 coding sequence is TGCGCCAGCGCAAAGGGCGGTGGCTACACCTTC. This sequence joins TRBV10-1 and TRBJ1-2; D is unclear. Germline assignment: CDR1 WNHNN and CDR2 SYGVQD (reference sequence). The V gene lost 8 bases and the J gene lost 7 bases, with 11 bases spanning the gap. This CDR3 comprises 11 residues.

V and J are TRBV5-6 and TRBJ1-4; 10 nucleotides line up with TRBD1. Per the germline V gene, CDR1 is SGHDT and CDR2 is YYEEEE. V shed 3 bases and J 15 bases; nucleotides not matched to a gene: 8. The CDR3 extends over 13 amino acids. CDR3 in amino acids: CASSWTSGTGVFF. CDR3 in DNA: TGTGCCAGCAGCTGGACCTCCGGGACAGGGGTGTTTTTT.

V is TRBV13 and J is TRBJ2-2, with TRBD1 as a possible D gene (8 bases). The CDR3 sequence is 16 residues long. Trimming removed 5 bases from V and 6 bases from J, with 19 bases in between. In germline, CDR1 is PRHDT, CDR2 FYEKMQ (reference sequence). CDR3 in amino acids: CASSPPGGQVAGELFF. DNA for the CDR3: TGTGCCAGCAGCCCCCCGGGGGGACAGGTCGCCGGGGAGCTGTTTTTT.

The CDR3 coding sequence is TGTGCCAGCAGCCCAGACATACTAGTTGAGGCCCAGTACTTC. This gives the protein CASSPDILVEAQYF. The chain carries TRBV7-9 and TRBJ2-5; tentative D call: TRBD2 (5 bases). CDR3 length: 14 residues. Trimming removed 5 bases at V and 9 bases at J, with 19 bases between. CDR1 and CDR2 from the germline V gene are SEHNR and FQNEAQ (reference sequence).

This rearrangement joins TRBV20-1 to TRBJ2-7; TRBD2 might be the D (5 bases). This CDR3 has 14 amino acids. Deletions cut 3 bases from V and 1 base from J, with 13 bases between. Germline V gene sequence: CDR1 DFQATT, CDR2 SNEGSKA (reference sequence). CDR3 sequence (DNA): TGCAGTGCTAGTCCCAGCGGAGCTTCCTACGAGCAGTACTTC. Protein: CSASPSGASYEQYF.

V and J are TRBV7-2 and TRBJ1-2, with D hard to call. This CDR3 contains 14 residues. V gave up 5 bases and J gave up 5 bases, with 15 bases separating them. Germline V gives CDR1 SGHTA, CDR2 FQGNSA. In DNA form, the CDR3 reads TGTGCCAGCAGCCCCCCGGAGACACCATATGGCTACACCTTC. Protein: CASSPPETPYGYTF.

In this sample, this clone turned up a few times. The J gene is TRBJ1-1, the V gene TRBV3-1 (or the pseudogene TRBV3-2), with TRBD1 identical over 9 bases. The ends lost 0 bases at V and 8 bases at J; junction bases unmatched: 10. Germline V CDR1 and CDR2: LGHDT, YNNKEL (reference sequence). CDR3 length equals 16 residues. CDR3 amino acids: CASSQDWDRDSSEAFF. The CDR3 bases are TGTGCCAGCAGCCAAGATTGGGACAGGGACTCTTCCGAAGCTTTCTTT.